This TCR beta chain originates from a study of blood T cells in healthy people across ages. Whole-study context: With template switching, about one barcoded beta molecule was captured per two T cells.

The CDR3 extends over 14 amino acids. Germline-derived CDR1 and CDR2 are MNHNY and SVGAGI (reference sequence). Trimming at V came to 5 bases and at J to 1 base, leaving 2 bases not matched to a gene. This clonotype was recorded many times. The authors ran a second PCR of roughly 6 to 12 cycles using a sample-barcoded 5' primer and a J-beta primer mix. With 12 random nucleotides, a template-switch adaptor tagged each individual cDNA molecule. TCRdb called the 5' RACE reads again in MiXCR, with one record for every CDR3 protein. This sample yields hundreds of thousands of distinct CDR3 sequences, of which less than 25% are seen a single time; approximately 10% belongs to the top ten. This same sample was also part of a study on T cells of mothers and their children. That work adds: Sequencing got over 9.5 million TCR beta CDR3 reads from each mother and several million from each child. Comparable shaping of TCR recombination output by thymic selection was observed in related and unrelated pairs.

This clonotype originated in a boy aged 5-17 years in good health. The sample was blood. The chain uses TRBV6-6 and TRBJ1-1; 9 bases are shared with TRBD1. This CDR3 reads CASSGTGTNTEAFF. In DNA, the CDR3 is TGTGCCAGCAGTGGGACAGGGACGAACACTGAAGCTTTCTTT.